This T cell receptor beta chain stems from a study of cytomegalovirus exposure and HLA in healthy donors. General study results and limits: Of the V segments, some could not be distinguished, including TRBV6-2 and TRBV6-3, and were excluded. As a later analysis showed, a missense DCLRE1C variant was linked to trimming of TCR beta V- and J-genes. No immune exposure information besides CMV serostatus was available. Some highly shared sequence variants likely arose as a pipeline artifact.

PCR primers comprised 60 Vbeta and 13 Jbeta primers. The protocol was immunoSEQ multiplex PCR, while the TCRdb copy is restricted to in-frame clones and leaves out a portion. In all, the sample yields about 77,000 clones. A word on this clone: The antigen is undetermined.

Germline V gene data show CDR1 as SGHAT and CDR2 as FQNNGV. Trimming took 2 bases from V and 1 from J, leaving 11 bases between them. CDR3 length: 15 residues. This chain connects TRBV11-2 to TRBJ1-2, with D unclear. This TCR was sampled from a man aged 45-65 years in good health and CMV-seropositive. The sample was PBMCs. CDR3 nucleotide sequence: TGTGCCAGCAGCTTACCCTTCCGGGATAACTATGGCTACACCTTC. Protein: CASSLPFRDNYGYTF.